Included here is one T cell receptor beta chain sequence, with context. This record comes from a study of blood T cell repertoires in COVID-19. Study context: In each case, the material was cDNA or gDNA derived from T cells, B-cell-depleted T cells, or PBMCs.

This table comes from immunoSEQ multiplex PCR, and its TCRdb copy is limited to in-frame clones, with some not included. The sample holds around 93,000 clones, about 90% seen once. The CDR3 spans 14 residues. J was trimmed by 2 bases and V by 8 bases; bases with no gene match: 9. Germline V lookup: CDR1 ENHRY, CDR2 SYGVKD. Sequences were obtained from peripheral blood. This chain uses TRBV10-3 with TRBJ2-7; TRBD2 matches 7 bases. The origin of this receptor is a man in his late teens or twenties with COVID-19, enrolled during active disease. The DNA for the CDR3 is TGTGCCATCCGTAGGGCGGGGGAAGCCTACGAGCAGTACTTC. Its protein product is CAIRRAGEAYEQYF.